The 32 T cell receptor beta chains listed next were all sequenced from one sample in a study of technical replicates of blood from a few donors. TCRdb keeps only in-frame clones here, not all; method: immunoSEQ multiplex PCR. The sample yields more than 70,000 clones, approximately 90% seen once. The material sequenced was T cells isolated from PBMCs. These receptor sequences come from a human donor in good health.

V gene TRBV9 combines with J gene TRBJ2-1; D not certain. Trimming cost V 1 base and J 0 bases, with 11 bases left between them. The CDR3 is 16 residues long. Germline V lookup: CDR1 SGDLS, CDR2 YYNGEE. The CDR3 DNA sequence: TGTGCCAGCAGCGTATCGGGTGATAGCTCCTACAATGAGCAGTTCTTC. Its translation is CASSVSGDSSYNEQFF.

The rearrangement uses TRBV6-5 and TRBJ1-1; D not certain. The CDR3 is 14 amino acids. V lost 2 bases, J lost 5 bases, and 12 bases lay in between. Germline CDR1 is MNHEY and CDR2 is SVGAGI. The CDR3 bases are TGTGCCAGCAGTTACCTGTTTCGAGGGACTGAAGCTTTCTTT. Amino acids: CASSYLFRGTEAFF.

The chain carries TRBV7-9 and TRBJ2-5; D not certain. The CDR3 sequence is 12 residues long. Germline V gene sequence: CDR1 SEHNR, CDR2 FQNEAQ (reference sequence). Deletions cut 10 bases from V and 5 bases from J, with 14 bases between. In nucleotides, the CDR3 is TGTGCCACCCGGGTGGTTTTTGAGACCCAGTACTTC. Translated: CATRVVFETQYF.

The V gene is TRBV5-4, the J gene TRBJ2-1; 7 bases line up with TRBD2. The CDR3 contains 15 residues. Germline values: CDR1 SGHNT, CDR2 YYREEE (reference sequence). V shed 4 bases and J 7 bases; nucleotides not matched to a gene: 11. The CDR3 is CASSRSQLAKNEQFF. As DNA, the CDR3 is TGTGCCAGCAGCCGCTCGCAACTAGCGAAAAATGAGCAGTTCTTC.

The gene calls are TRBV11-2 and TRBJ1-1; D is possibly TRBD1 (5 bases). Germline V gives CDR1 SGHAT, CDR2 FQNNGV. The CDR3 contains 13 residues. V was clipped by 1 base and J by 7 bases, with 10 bases between them. The CDR3 sequence: CASSLGRAIEAFF. The DNA for the CDR3 is TGTGCCAGCAGCTTAGGCAGGGCCATTGAAGCTTTCTTT.

The gene calls are TRBV5-4 and TRBJ2-2; TRBD2 matches at 10 bases. The CDR3 contains 18 residues. From germline, CDR1 is SGHNT and CDR2 YYREEE (reference sequence). Trimming removed 4 bases from V and 9 bases from J; junction bases left unmatched: 18. Here the CDR3 DNA reads TGTGCCAGCAGCGATGTTGTGGGGACTAGCGCCTCGCCGCGGGAGCTGTTTTTT. Translating it yields CASSDVVGTSASPRELFF.

In DNA form, the CDR3 reads TGCGCCAGCAGCTTGGACTTAGACGGACAGGGGGCAAGGCAGTACTTC. Translation gives CASSLDLDGQGARQYF. The chain uses TRBV5-1 and TRBJ2-7; 11 nucleotides line up with TRBD1. Germline CDR1 reads SGHRS; CDR2 reads YFSETQ. J gave up 9 bases and V 0 bases, and 11 bases lay outside the gene matches. The CDR3 spans 16 residues. The full variable domain, rest sourced from reference TRBV5-1 and TRBJ2-7, is KAGVTQTPRYLIKTRGQQVTLSCSPISGHRSVSWYQQTPGQGLQFLFEYFSETQRNKGNFPGRFSGRQFSNSRSEMNVSTLELGDSALYLCASSLDLDGQGARQYFGPGTRLTVT.

This chain joins TRBV11-2 and TRBJ1-1, with 7 bases that match TRBD1. CDR1 SGHAT and CDR2 FQNNGV come from the germline V gene. J was trimmed by 7 bases and V by 4 bases; bases with no gene match: 12. This CDR3 is 15 amino acids long. In DNA, the CDR3 is TGTGCCAGCAGCTCAGGGGGTTGGGACCCACTTGAAGCTTTCTTT. This translates into CASSSGGWDPLEAFF.

CDR3 region: CASSFRQRGSPLHF. The CDR3 coding sequence is TGTGCCAGCAGCTTCCGACAGCGGGGTTCACCCCTCCACTTT. The chain combines TRBV11-3 with TRBJ1-6, with TRBD1 as a possible D gene (5 bases). The germline V gene has CDR1 SGHNT and CDR2 YENEEA. V lost 3 bases and J 9 bases, leaving 12 bases between the germline ends. CDR3 size: 14 residues.

The J gene is TRBJ1-1, the V gene TRBV7-7; no clear D gene. V was pared by 5 bases and J by 1 base, with 8 bases between. The CDR3 is 13 amino acids. Germline V gene data show CDR1 as SSHAT and CDR2 as FNYEAQ (reference sequence). The CDR3 DNA is TGTGCCAGCAGCCTTCACAGGAACACTGAAGCTTTCTTT. It is translated as CASSLHRNTEAFF.

The CDR3 loop reads CASSEYSQGGAYEQYF. The CDR3 coding sequence is TGTGCCAGCAGTGAATATTCGCAGGGAGGAGCTTACGAGCAGTACTTC. V and J are TRBV6-1 and TRBJ2-7; a weak D match, TRBD2 (6 bases). Per the germline V gene, CDR1 is MNHNS and CDR2 is SASEGT. The CDR3 spans 16 residues. The V end lost 2 bases, the J end lost 4 bases, and 18 bases lay between the germline ends.

V gene TRBV7-2 combines with J gene TRBJ2-7, with D tentatively TRBD1 (5 bases). Germline loops: CDR1 SGHTA, CDR2 FQGNSA. V was pared by 5 bases and J by 2 bases, with 10 bases between. CDR3 size: 13 residues. The CDR3 DNA follows: TGTGCCAGCAGCCCAAGACAGCCCTACGAGCAGTACTTC. Protein sequence: CASSPRQPYEQYF.

This sequence joins TRBV6-1 and TRBJ2-1, with D perhaps TRBD1 (8 bases). Per germline, CDR1 MNHNS and CDR2 SASEGT. Trimming took off 6 bases at V and 6 bases at J, with 12 bases between the two ends. CDR3 length: 13 amino acids. The CDR3 DNA reads TGTGCCAGCAGATACAGGGGGGGCAATGAGCAGTTCTTC. Residues: CASRYRGGNEQFF.

This chain connects TRBV4-1 to TRBJ1-5, with D tentatively TRBD1 (5 bases). CDR3 length: 15 amino acids. V dropped 0 bases and J dropped 5 bases, with 11 bases sitting between them. Germline V CDR1 and CDR2: MGHRA, YSYEKL. CDR3 bases: TGCGCCAGCAGCCAAGATTATTCAGGGTATCAGCCCCAGCATTTT. Translation: CASSQDYSGYQPQHF.

V is TRBV19 and J is TRBJ2-7; 10 bases are a match to TRBD2. CDR1 is LNHDA, CDR2 SQIVND, per germline (reference sequence). With 1 base clipped from V and 0 bases from J, the junction kept 0 bases outside the gene matches. There are 15 residues in the CDR3. The CDR3 DNA reads as TGTGCCAGTAGTATAGCTAGCGGGAGCTCCTACGAGCAGTACTTC. Encoded protein: CASSIASGSSYEQYF. Full variable domain (rest looked up from reference TRBV19 and TRBJ2-7): DGGITQSPKYLFRKEGQNVTLSCEQNLNHDAMYWYRQDPGQGLRLIYYSQIVNDFQKGDIAEGYSVSREKKESFPLTVTSAQKNPTAFYLCASSIASGSSYEQYFGPGTRLTVT.

The chain uses TRBV27 and TRBJ2-7; D perhaps matches TRBD2 (5 bases). V lost 6 bases and J lost 2, with 17 bases in between. The CDR3 is 15 amino acids. Germline-derived CDR1 and CDR2 are MNHEY and SMNVEV (reference sequence). The CDR3 here is CASRQFNGGPYEQYF. CDR3 DNA: TGTGCCAGCAGGCAATTCAATGGAGGCCCCTACGAGCAGTACTTC.

The chain recombines TRBV28 with TRBJ2-7, with 7 bases matching TRBD1. The CDR3 length is 14 residues. Germline-derived CDR1 and CDR2 are MDHEN and SYDVKM. V was clipped by 7 bases and J by 5 bases; unmatched bases: 11. The CDR3 protein is CASNSPHDRDEQYF. The CDR3 nucleotides are TGTGCCAGCAACAGCCCTCACGACAGGGACGAGCAGTACTTC. The variable domain in full, completed from reference TRBV28 and TRBJ2-7, reads DVKVTQSSRYLVKRTGEKVFLECVQDMDHENMFWYRQDPGLGLRLIYFSYDVKMKEKGDIPEGYSVSREKKERFSLILESASTNQTSMYLCASNSPHDRDEQYFGPGTRLTVT.

This chain joins TRBV25-1 and TRBJ1-2, with D hard to call. This CDR3 is 13 amino acids long. Per germline, CDR1 MGHDK and CDR2 SYGVNS. V was pared by 4 bases and J by 4 bases, with 10 bases between. CDR3 DNA sequence: TGTGCCAGCAGTGCCTTAAACTCCTATGGCTACACCTTC. Residues: CASSALNSYGYTF.

This clone has a single count. The chain links TRBV18 to TRBJ2-5, with 12 bases aligning to TRBD2. The CDR3 spans 16 residues. Germline CDR1 is KGHSH and CDR2 is LQKENI. The V gene end was trimmed by 6 bases and the J gene end by 5 bases; junction bases not matched to a gene: 10. This CDR3 is CASSKLAGGSGETQYF. The CDR3 nucleotides are TGTGCCAGCTCGAAACTAGCGGGAGGATCGGGGGAGACCCAGTACTTC.

The J gene is TRBJ1-6, the V gene TRBV5-8; D uncertain. With 4 bases removed from V and 14 bases from J, the gap between germline ends came to 7 bases. The CDR3 sequence is 10 residues long. Germline assignment: CDR1 SGHTS and CDR2 YDEGEE. The CDR3 coding sequence is TGTGCCAGCAGCGCGTTTACCCTCCACTTT. This sequence encodes CASSAFTLHF.

J is TRBJ1-3 and V is TRBV9, with D unresolved. V was clipped by 3 bases and J by 0 bases, with 7 bases between them. CDR1 and CDR2 from the germline V gene are SGDLS and YYNGEE. This CDR3 region has 14 residues. CDR3 protein: CASSDGSSGNTIYF. CDR3 nucleotides: TGTGCCAGCAGCGACGGGTCCTCTGGAAACACCATATATTTT.

The CDR3 region is CASRGGDHIQYF. For the CDR3, the DNA is TGTGCCAGCAGGGGCGGGGACCACATTCAGTACTTC. The chain has TRBV6-1 and TRBJ2-4; TRBD2 is a possible D gene (6 bases). The CDR3 has 12 residues. Germline loops: CDR1 MNHNS, CDR2 SASEGT. Trimming removed 6 bases from V and 8 bases from J, with 11 bases in between.

The chain carries TRBV5-4 and TRBJ2-2; 9 bases line up with TRBD2. Germline assignment: CDR1 SGHNT and CDR2 YYREEE (reference sequence). The CDR3 covers 16 residues. V was pared by 2 bases and J by 4 bases, with 6 bases of the junction left unmatched. CDR3 bases: TGTGCCAGCAGCTTATTTTCTAGCGGGACCACCGGGGAGCTGTTTTTT. The encoded protein is CASSLFSSGTTGELFF.

The chain carries TRBV7-2 and TRBJ2-7; 9 nucleotides line up with TRBD2. Looked up from germline, CDR1 is SGHTA and CDR2 is FQGNSA. This CDR3 is built from 16 residues. The ends lost 5 bases at V and 6 bases at J; junction bases unmatched: 14. The CDR3 DNA sequence: TGTGCCAGCAGCGACCCTTTCGGTTGGCGGGAGGGCGAGCAGTACTTC. This encodes CASSDPFGWREGEQYF.

J is TRBJ2-3 and V is TRBV7-3; TRBD1 agrees at 10 bases. The trim removed 8 bases at V and 3 bases at J, leaving 8 bases unmatched. From germline, CDR1 is SGHTA and CDR2 FQGTGA. The CDR3 sequence is 15 residues long. CDR3 protein: CASLPRDRGTDTQYF. The CDR3 nucleotides are TGTGCCAGCCTTCCTCGGGACAGGGGAACAGATACGCAGTATTTT.

The J gene is TRBJ2-1, the V gene TRBV6-6, with 7 bases identical to TRBD1. The trim removed 2 bases at V and 14 bases at J, leaving 12 bases unmatched. The V gene's germline CDR1 is MNHNY and CDR2 SVGAGI (reference sequence). This CDR3 spans 14 amino acids. This CDR3 is CASSYGSPGQMEFF. The CDR3 DNA reads as TGTGCCAGCAGTTACGGGAGCCCGGGACAGATGGAGTTCTTC.

The chain uses TRBV30 and TRBJ1-5; tentatively, D is TRBD1 (6 bases). V was cut by 3 bases and J by 3 bases, with 12 bases left in between. Germline-derived CDR1 and CDR2 are GTSNPN and SVGIG (reference sequence). The CDR3 is 14 amino acids. The CDR3 nucleotides are TGTGCCTGGAGAAGCAGGGGAGTCAATCAGCCCCAGCATTTT. This sequence encodes CAWRSRGVNQPQHF.

The chain carries TRBV5-1 and TRBJ1-2; 7 bases line up with TRBD1. Germline lookup yields CDR1 SGHRS and CDR2 YFSETQ. V was pared by 4 bases and J by 4 bases, with 13 bases of the junction left unmatched. This CDR3 spans 16 amino acids. This CDR3 reads CASSPATGLGTYGYTF. CDR3 bases: TGCGCCAGCAGCCCGGCGACAGGGTTGGGGACCTATGGCTACACCTTC. Full variable domain (rest looked up from reference TRBV5-1 and TRBJ1-2): KAGVTQTPRYLIKTRGQQVTLSCSPISGHRSVSWYQQTPGQGLQFLFEYFSETQRNKGNFPGRFSGRQFSNSRSEMNVSTLELGDSALYLCASSPATGLGTYGYTFGSGTRLTVV.

This chain joins TRBV6-5 and TRBJ1-1; D unclear. Deletions cut 4 bases from V and 1 base from J, with 10 bases between. This CDR3 spans 14 amino acids. The germline gives CDR1 MNHEY, CDR2 SVGAGI. For the CDR3, the DNA is TGTGCCAGCAGTTGGTTTGCAGGGAACACTGAAGCTTTCTTT. This sequence encodes CASSWFAGNTEAFF.

CDR3 DNA: TGTGCCAGCAGCCTCGGGGCCTACGAGCAGTACTTC. Encoded protein: CASSLGAYEQYF. The V call is TRBV6-1, the J call TRBJ2-7; D possibly corresponds to TRBD2 (5 bases). Trimming removed 6 bases at V and 2 bases at J, with 8 bases between. The V gene's germline CDR1 is MNHNS and CDR2 SASEGT. This CDR3 spans 12 amino acids.

The chain recombines TRBV6-5 with TRBJ2-3; 7 positions agree with TRBD1. The CDR3 covers 14 residues. J was trimmed by 3 bases and V by 4 bases; bases with no gene match: 4. CDR1 and CDR2 (germline): MNHEY, SVGAGI. CDR3 DNA: TGTGCCAGCAGTTCTCGGGACAGAACAGATACGCAGTATTTT. Translating gives CASSSRDRTDTQYF.

The V and J genes are TRBV7-3 and TRBJ1-1, with D perhaps TRBD1 (5 bases). Looked up from germline, CDR1 is SGHTA and CDR2 is FQGTGA. This CDR3 spans 16 amino acids. Trimming removed 3 bases from V and 4 bases from J, with 18 bases in between. The CDR3 nucleotides read TGTGCCAGCAGCTTGGCCGGGGGAGGGAGGATCACTGAAGCTTTCTTT. Translation gives CASSLAGGGRITEAFF.